The 31 T cell receptor beta chains given below trace back to one sample, sequenced in a study of blood T cell repertoires in COVID-19. Using immunoSEQ multiplex PCR, the repertoire was profiled, and TCRdb retains in-frame clones only, with some absent. In the table there are around 50,000 clones, approximately 86% of which are singletons. Sample: peripheral blood. The receptors shown here come from a woman over 75 with acute or convalescent COVID-19.

This chain links TRBV5-1 with TRBJ2-2; possible D gene TRBD2, 5 bases. There are 15 residues in the CDR3. With 0 bases removed from V and 4 bases from J, the gap between germline ends came to 10 bases. Germline V gene data show CDR1 as SGHRS and CDR2 as YFSETQ. CDR3 nucleotide sequence: TGCGCCAGCAGCTTGGGTCAGAGGGTCACCGGGGAGCTGTTTTTT. This encodes CASSLGQRVTGELFF.

The J gene is TRBJ2-7, the V gene TRBV25-1; the D gene is possibly TRBD1 (6 bases). V was clipped by 3 bases and J by 9 bases, with 21 bases between them. CDR1 MGHDK and CDR2 SYGVNS come from the germline V gene. The CDR3 has 15 amino acids. CDR3 nucleotides: TGTGCCAGCAGTGATGGCGAGGACAGACAACGCGGGCAGTACTTC. Protein product: CASSDGEDRQRGQYF.

This chain links TRBV19 with TRBJ1-4; 8 bases match TRBD1. Trimming took 8 bases from V and 2 from J; bases not matched to a gene: 7. This CDR3 is built from 15 residues. Germline V gives CDR1 LNHDA, CDR2 SQIVND (reference sequence). The CDR3 protein is CASRQGANTNEKLFF. In nucleotides, the CDR3 is TGTGCCAGTCGCCAGGGGGCGAATACTAATGAAAAACTGTTTTTT.

The chain is built from TRBV18 and TRBJ2-7; TRBD1 matches 9 bases. CDR1 and CDR2 (germline): KGHSH, LQKENI. The CDR3 totals 14 residues. J was trimmed by 4 bases and V by 2 bases; bases with no gene match: 3. CDR3 residues: CASSPGGQGYEQYF. The CDR3 bases are TGTGCCAGCTCACCAGGGGGACAGGGTTACGAGCAGTACTTC.

The chain links TRBV30 to TRBJ2-7; TRBD2 might be the D (6 bases). This CDR3 has 11 residues. V lost 7 bases, J lost 2 bases, and 9 bases lay in between. CDR1 is GTSNPN, CDR2 SVGIG, per germline (reference sequence). DNA of the CDR3: TGTGCCTTCGGGGGACCCTACGAGCAGTACTTC. This translates into CAFGGPYEQYF.

V and J are TRBV4-2 and TRBJ2-3; TRBD2 is a possible D gene (6 bases). V was shortened by 0 bases and J by 1 base, with 14 bases between the two germline ends. Germline CDR1 reads LGHNA; CDR2 reads YNFKEQ. The CDR3 sequence is 17 residues long. DNA for the CDR3: TGTGCCAGCAGCCAAGAGTTTCTGCAGCGGGGCACAGATACGCAGTATTTT. The encoded protein is CASSQEFLQRGTDTQYF.

The chain joins TRBV7-2 to TRBJ1-5, with no clear D. CDR3 length: 15 residues. Deletions cut 5 bases from V and 5 bases from J, with 16 bases between. In germline, CDR1 is SGHTA, CDR2 FQGNSA. The CDR3 loop reads CASSLVTGIYQPQHF. CDR3 in DNA: TGTGCCAGCAGCCTGGTTACCGGGATCTATCAGCCCCAGCATTTT.

This chain joins TRBV5-1 and TRBJ1-6; 9 bases align to TRBD1. The germline gives CDR1 SGHRS, CDR2 YFSETQ. The CDR3 has 15 residues. Trimming at V came to 4 bases and at J to 7 bases, leaving 6 bases not matched to a gene. Here the CDR3 DNA reads TGCGCCAGCAGCCAACAGGGGGCGCAGAATTCACCCCTCCACTTT. The encoded protein is CASSQQGAQNSPLHF.

This clone was seen once. V and J are TRBV2 and TRBJ1-1; D is uncertain. Germline CDR1 SNHLY, CDR2 FYNNEI. The CDR3 covers 12 residues. V shed 4 bases and J shed 2 bases, with 5 bases lying between them. The CDR3 protein is CASSGQNTEAFF. The CDR3 coding sequence is TGTGCCAGCAGTGGGCAAAACACTGAAGCTTTCTTT.

The rearrangement uses TRBV12-3 or TRBV12-4 and TRBJ2-7; TRBD2 is a possible D gene (6 bases). CDR3 length: 12 amino acids. V gave up 5 bases and J gave up 9 bases, with 14 bases separating them. The CDR3 here is CASSIGTSGQYF. The DNA for the CDR3 is TGTGCCAGCAGTATCGGGACTTCGGGGCAGTACTTC.

Here the CDR3 DNA reads TGTGCCAGCAGGGGACGGACTATGGCTTTCTTT. Amino acids: CASRGRTMAFF. The chain links TRBV3-1 (or the pseudogene TRBV3-2) to TRBJ1-1; maybe TRBD1 (5 bases). The germline V gene encodes CDR1 LGHDT and CDR2 YNNKEL (reference sequence). Between the trimmed V and J ends, which lost 6 bases and 11 bases, there was a span of 13 bases. CDR3 size: 11 residues.

In regard to this clone: One junction end disagrees with the germline gene, perhaps due to a read error. The chain carries TRBV2 and TRBJ2-5; TRBD2 agrees at 14 bases. CDR3 length: 15 amino acids. Germline V gene lookup returns CDR1 SNHLY and CDR2 FYNNEI. The chain's CDR3 is CASREGLAGGGAQYF. CDR3 nucleotide sequence: TGTGCCAGCAGAGAAGGACTAGCGGGGGGAGGGGCCCAGTACTTC.

The chain links TRBV7-9 to TRBJ2-2; D perhaps matches TRBD1 (7 bases). Trimming took 5 bases from V and 5 from J, leaving 18 bases between them. This CDR3 has 16 residues. CDR1 SEHNR and CDR2 FQNEAQ come from the germline V gene (reference sequence). The CDR3 DNA reads TGTGCCAGCAGCCCCCGACAGGGAGGAGTGACCGGGGAGCTGTTTTTT. It encodes CASSPRQGGVTGELFF.

The chain joins TRBV24-1 to TRBJ2-2; possibly TRBD1 for D (6 bases). The V end lost 2 bases, the J end lost 0 bases, and 12 bases lay between the germline ends. The CDR3 runs 17 residues. Germline V CDR1 and CDR2: KGHDR, SFDVKD. As DNA, the CDR3 is TGTGCCACCAGTGATTCGTGGGGACACTCGAACACCGGGGAGCTGTTTTTT. Translation gives CATSDSWGHSNTGELFF.

The count of this clone is one. In nucleotides, the CDR3 is TGTGCCAGCAGCTCCTTAAACACCATATATTTT. Translating gives CASSSLNTIYF. This chain uses TRBV11-2 with TRBJ1-3, with D hard to call. The CDR3 sequence is 11 residues long. Germline assignment: CDR1 SGHAT and CDR2 FQNNGV. V gave up 4 bases and J gave up 6 bases, with 4 bases separating them.

This chain uses TRBV5-4 with TRBJ1-3; D is unresolved. CDR3 length equals 14 residues. The V end lost 4 bases, the J end lost 0 bases, and 8 bases lay between the germline ends. CDR1 and CDR2 (germline): SGHNT, YYREEE (reference sequence). The CDR3 DNA reads as TGTGCCAGCAGCGCAATGAGCTCTGGAAACACCATATATTTT. It encodes CASSAMSSGNTIYF.

This clone came up once. The rearrangement uses TRBV7-2 and TRBJ2-1, with 8 bases matching TRBD1. CDR3 length: 15 amino acids. V lost 1 base and J lost 9; bases outside the gene matches: 8. Germline V CDR1 and CDR2: SGHTA, FQGNSA. The CDR3 protein is CASSLDARGLGEQFF. DNA of the CDR3: TGTGCCAGCAGCTTAGACGCCAGGGGGCTTGGTGAGCAGTTCTTC.

J is TRBJ2-3 and V is TRBV5-1; TRBD2 agrees at 8 bases. CDR1 and CDR2 from the germline V gene are SGHRS and YFSETQ. The J segment lost 5 bases and the V segment lost 0 bases, leaving 8 bases of the junction unmatched. The CDR3 consists of 16 residues. CDR3 sequence: CASSLGLGAGGDTQYF. DNA for the CDR3: TGCGCCAGCAGCTTGGGCCTTGGGGCGGGGGGAGATACGCAGTATTTT. Full variable domain (remainder filled in from reference TRBV5-1 and TRBJ2-3): KAGVTQTPRYLIKTRGQQVTLSCSPISGHRSVSWYQQTPGQGLQFLFEYFSETQRNKGNFPGRFSGRQFSNSRSEMNVSTLELGDSALYLCASSLGLGAGGDTQYFGPGTRLTVL.

The chain employs TRBV10-3 and TRBJ2-7; D ambiguous. This CDR3 contains 12 residues. The V end lost 6 bases, the J end lost 0 bases, and 6 bases lay between the germline ends. Germline CDR1 ENHRY, CDR2 SYGVKD. The CDR3 loop reads CAISGSSYEQYF. The CDR3 bases are TGTGCCATCAGCGGTAGCTCCTACGAGCAGTACTTC.

A word on this clone: The same CDR3 also results from other DNA sequences found in this sample. The gene calls are TRBV25-1 and TRBJ1-1; a possible D gene is TRBD1 (6 bases). The V end lost 3 bases, the J end lost 1 base, and 9 bases lay between the germline ends. This CDR3 spans 14 amino acids. Germline CDR1 reads MGHDK; CDR2 reads SYGVNS. CDR3 coding DNA: TGTGCCAGCAGTGAGGGGGCGCCGAACACTGAAGCTTTCTTT. Translating it yields CASSEGAPNTEAFF. The whole variable domain, remainder taken from reference TRBV25-1 and TRBJ1-1, is EADIYQTPRYLVIGTGKKITLECSQTMGHDKMYWYQQDPGMELHLIHYSYGVNSTEKGDLSSESTVSRIRTEHFPLTLESARPSHTSQYLCASSEGAPNTEAFFGQGTRLTVV.

The CDR3 DNA reads TGTGCCAGCAATCCCCCCCCAGGGCTCGACACTGAAGCTTTCTTT. Translated: CASNPPPGLDTEAFF. The rearrangement links TRBV6-6 to TRBJ1-1, with D tentatively TRBD1 (5 bases). V was cut by 7 bases and J by 3 bases, with 18 bases left in between. The CDR3 is 15 residues long. Per germline, CDR1 MNHNY and CDR2 SVGAGI (reference sequence).

This chain connects TRBV19 to TRBJ1-5; 9 nucleotides match TRBD1. From germline, CDR1 is LNHDA and CDR2 SQIVND (reference sequence). The CDR3 consists of 16 residues. The V gene end was trimmed by 3 bases and the J gene end by 1 base; junction bases not matched to a gene: 4. CDR3 amino acids: CASSMGTGKSNQPQHF. Written as DNA, the CDR3 is TGTGCCAGTAGTATGGGGACAGGGAAGAGCAATCAGCCCCAGCATTTT.

The rearrangement uses TRBV7-2 and TRBJ1-6; no definite D call. CDR1 is SGHTA and CDR2 is FQGNSA in the germline V gene. V shed 2 bases and J shed 7 bases, with 9 bases lying between them. The length of the CDR3 is 14 residues. In DNA form, the CDR3 reads TGTGCCAGCAGCTTAACTAACATAAATTCACCCCTCCACTTT. Translation gives CASSLTNINSPLHF.

The chain uses TRBV20-1 and TRBJ2-1; D not resolved. This CDR3 comprises 12 residues. V lost 3 bases to trimming and J lost 6 bases, with 9 bases between them. The germline V gene has CDR1 DFQATT and CDR2 SNEGSKA (reference sequence). CDR3 protein: CSASDRINEQFF. The CDR3 DNA is TGCAGTGCTAGTGACCGTATCAATGAGCAGTTCTTC.

This rearrangement joins TRBV13 to TRBJ1-4; D gene unclear. The CDR3 sequence is 12 residues long. Germline CDR1 and CDR2: PRHDT and FYEKMQ (reference sequence). V was shortened by 5 bases and J by 5 bases, with 6 bases between the two germline ends. CDR3: CASSRVNEKLFF. As DNA, the CDR3 is TGTGCCAGCAGCCGAGTGAATGAAAAACTGTTTTTT.

The chain couples TRBV9 to TRBJ1-2, with 7 bases lining up with TRBD1. In germline, CDR1 is SGDLS, CDR2 YYNGEE. CDR3 length: 14 amino acids. The V segment lost 6 bases and the J segment 5 bases; nucleotides outside the gene matches: 10. The CDR3 DNA sequence: TGTGCCAGCAACCAGGGGGGCAAGGGGTATGGCTACACCTTC. This sequence encodes CASNQGGKGYGYTF.

The J gene is TRBJ1-5, the V gene TRBV18; 12 nucleotides agree with TRBD1. Losses at the gene ends were 4 bases for V and 4 bases for J; bases not matched to a gene: 8. This CDR3 has 17 amino acids. Germline CDR1 KGHSH, CDR2 LQKENI. CDR3 sequence reads: CASSLTGQGAGNQPQHF. Written as DNA, the CDR3 is TGTGCCAGCTCACTAACGGGACAGGGGGCGGGAAATCAGCCCCAGCATTTT.

This chain connects TRBV6-5 to TRBJ1-5; D ambiguous. The germline V gene has CDR1 MNHEY and CDR2 SVGAGI. V was cut by 5 bases and J by 4 bases, with 15 bases left in between. The CDR3 has 15 residues. CDR3 sequence: CASSIGPGGNQPQHF. The CDR3 DNA is TGTGCCAGCAGTATAGGGCCCGGAGGGAATCAGCCCCAGCATTTT.

V is TRBV19 and J is TRBJ2-3; 14 positions match TRBD2. With 6 bases clipped from V and 2 bases from J, the junction kept 7 bases outside the gene matches. Per the germline V gene, CDR1 is LNHDA and CDR2 is SQIVND (reference sequence). The CDR3 sequence is 17 residues long. CDR3 protein: CASSPGLAGGLTDTQYF. The CDR3 nucleotides read TGTGCCAGTAGCCCTGGACTAGCGGGGGGTCTCACAGATACGCAGTATTTT.

The CDR3 DNA reads as TGTGCCAGCAGCGCGATACCGGGACAGGGGTATGGAAACACCATATATTTT. This translates into CASSAIPGQGYGNTIYF. The chain uses TRBV9 and TRBJ1-3, with 10 bases fitting TRBD1. This CDR3 contains 17 residues. The germline V gene has CDR1 SGDLS and CDR2 YYNGEE. Trimming cost V 3 bases and J 3 bases; bases outside gene matches: 9.

For the CDR3, the DNA is TGTGCCAGTACCCGCAGGGCTGGCGGGGAGCTGTTTTTT. The encoded protein is CASTRRAGGELFF. The chain has TRBV19 and TRBJ2-2; D might be TRBD1 (5 bases). Germline V gene sequence: CDR1 LNHDA, CDR2 SQIVND (reference sequence). The V and J ends lost 7 bases and 7 bases respectively, with 13 bases between them. This CDR3 spans 13 amino acids.